The TCR beta chain described here comes from a study of TIL therapy for anti-PD-1-resistant metastatic lung cancer. Study details: Most patients had lung adenocarcinoma; a handful of tumors were EGFR-mutant, two ALK-rearranged; half smoked currently or formerly.

This CDR3 spans 15 amino acids. Germline CDR1 MGHDK, CDR2 SYGVNS. V trimming: 8 bases; J trimming: 7 bases; junction bases outside the gene matches: 11. The immunoSEQ assay was v3. Method: immunoSEQ multiplex PCR; TCRdb's copy keeps in-frame clones and lacks some. The sample includes roughly 20,000 clones, around 79% of them seen just once. Time point denoted: pre-treatment sample, taken before nivolumab and TIL therapy. Enrollment ran from late 2017 to January 2020. Material: blood, obtained at baseline. This sequence joins TRBV25-1 and TRBJ2-1, with 10 bases fitting TRBD2. The clonotype was recovered from a person aged 25-79 years with non-small cell lung cancer. The chain's CDR3 is CASSRPGTSVNEQFF. CDR3 sequence (DNA): TGTGCCAGCTCCAGACCCGGGACTAGCGTTAATGAGCAGTTCTTC.